The 32 T cell receptor beta chains given below trace back to one sample, sequenced in a study of graft-versus-host responses after intestinal transplantation. Sequenced by immunoSEQ multiplex PCR; TCRdb stores in-frame clones only, minus some. The table records fewer than 110,000 clones, over 80% of them present only once. Which antigens these TCRs recognize remains unknown. Sequenced here: unstimulated CD4+ T cells sorted from spleen or lymph node cells, sampled before transplant. These receptors were collected from a human donor who was the organ donor for an intestinal transplant.

The genes are TRBV7-2 and TRBJ2-3, with D perhaps matching TRBD1 or TRBD2 (5 bases each). V shed 5 bases and J shed 1 base, with 13 bases lying between them. The CDR3 has 15 amino acids. Germline V gives CDR1 SGHTA, CDR2 FQGNSA. The CDR3 DNA is TGTGCCAGCAGCGCCAAGGGGAGCGGCACAGATACGCAGTATTTT. It is translated as CASSAKGSGTDTQYF.

This clone was counted once. The gene calls are TRBV6-6 and TRBJ1-2; 9 nucleotides agree with TRBD1. V was clipped by 5 bases and J by 4 bases; unmatched bases: 5. Germline CDR1 MNHNY, CDR2 SVGAGI (reference sequence). The CDR3 covers 14 residues. CDR3 sequence reads: CASSPGDRVYGYTF. The CDR3 region has the DNA TGTGCCAGCAGTCCCGGGGACAGGGTCTATGGCTACACCTTC.

Concerning this clone itself: Within the sample, other DNA sequences also encode this same CDR3. The chain recombines TRBV19 with TRBJ2-5, with 11 bases aligning to TRBD1. Germline V gives CDR1 LNHDA, CDR2 SQIVND (reference sequence). The CDR3 sequence is 15 residues long. With V trimmed by 6 bases and J by 4 bases, 7 bases remained unmatched. Here the CDR3 reads CASSPVGTGGETQYF. In DNA form, the CDR3 reads TGTGCCAGTAGCCCGGTCGGGACAGGGGGAGAGACCCAGTACTTC.

The chain joins TRBV5-1 to TRBJ2-1; 7 bases fit TRBD2. The V gene end was trimmed by 4 bases and the J gene end by 7 bases; junction bases not matched to a gene: 23. The CDR3 contains 19 residues. CDR1 SGHRS and CDR2 YFSETQ come from the germline V gene. The CDR3 nucleotides are TGCGCCAGCAGCGTAGGACTAGGGGCAGCGGGACTAAAGGAGAATGAGCAGTTCTTC. Its protein is CASSVGLGAAGLKENEQFF. Full variable domain (outside the CDR3, taken from reference TRBV5-1 and TRBJ2-1): KAGVTQTPRYLIKTRGQQVTLSCSPISGHRSVSWYQQTPGQGLQFLFEYFSETQRNKGNFPGRFSGRQFSNSRSEMNVSTLELGDSALYLCASSVGLGAAGLKENEQFFGPGTRLTVL.

The CDR3 region is CASRVNLNTEAFF. DNA for the CDR3: TGCGCCAGCAGGGTCAATTTGAACACTGAAGCTTTCTTT. The chain joins TRBV10-2 to TRBJ1-1; D ambiguous. CDR1 WSHSY and CDR2 SAAADI come from the germline V gene. CDR3 length: 13 amino acids. The germline V and J ends were trimmed by 6 bases and 0 bases, with 8 bases remaining between them.

V usage is TRBV11-3 and J usage is TRBJ2-3; a weak D match, TRBD1 (5 bases). The CDR3 is made up of 18 amino acids. Germline assignment: CDR1 SGHNT and CDR2 YENEEA. Deletions cut 5 bases from V and 0 bases from J, with 21 bases between. The CDR3: CASSARDRQILSTDTQYF. In nucleotides, the CDR3 is TGTGCCAGCAGCGCGCGAGATAGACAGATTCTTAGCACAGATACGCAGTATTTT.

The J gene is TRBJ2-5, the V gene TRBV12-2; TRBD2 is taken as the D call from the table, unchecked against the DNA. TRBV12-2 is a pseudogene. This CDR3 has 16 amino acids. The DNA for the CDR3 is TGTGCAAGTCGCGCTCCCAGCGACTCACTCCTGGAGACCCAGTACTTC. Its protein product is CASRAPSDSLLETQYF.

The gene calls are TRBV5-4 and TRBJ1-2; 10 bases are a match to TRBD1. Unmatched junction bases numbered 2, after V lost 2 bases and J lost 4 bases. Germline values: CDR1 SGHNT, CDR2 YYREEE (reference sequence). This CDR3 contains 14 residues. CDR3 residues: CASSFGDRGYGYTF. In DNA form, the CDR3 reads TGTGCCAGCAGCTTCGGGGACAGGGGCTATGGCTACACCTTC.

The rearrangement links TRBV6-5 to TRBJ1-2; D unresolved. Deletions cut 5 bases from V and 4 bases from J, with 8 bases between. The CDR3 extends over 12 amino acids. Per the germline V gene, CDR1 is MNHEY and CDR2 is SVGAGI. CDR3 DNA sequence: TGTGCCAGCAGTGATCAACCCTATGGCTACACCTTC. It codes for CASSDQPYGYTF.

The J gene is TRBJ1-1, the V gene TRBV9; D is undetermined. V gave up 3 bases and J gave up 10 bases, with 19 bases separating them. This CDR3 is built from 14 residues. The germline CDR1 and CDR2 sequences are SGDLS and YYNGEE. CDR3 protein: CASSGSPDRLVAFF. The CDR3 nucleotides read TGTGCCAGCAGCGGCTCGCCCGACCGTCTAGTAGCTTTCTTT.

CDR3 in DNA: TGTGCCAGCAGCTTGAGGAGGGAGCAGTACTTC. Encoded protein: CASSLRREQYF. The chain couples TRBV5-4 to TRBJ2-7; D perhaps matches TRBD2 (5 bases). V was trimmed by 1 base and J by 7 bases, leaving 6 bases between them. The CDR3 is 11 amino acids. Germline lookup yields CDR1 SGHNT and CDR2 YYREEE (reference sequence).

This clone was seen just once. The chain joins TRBV6-1 to TRBJ1-5; no reliable D call. The CDR3 has 13 amino acids. Germline V gives CDR1 MNHNS, CDR2 SASEGT. Trimming took off 5 bases at V and 5 bases at J, with 10 bases between the two ends. Here the CDR3 DNA reads TGTGCCAGCAGTCACCGGGTGGATCAGCCCCAGCATTTT. Its protein product is CASSHRVDQPQHF.

The rearrangement uses TRBV19 and TRBJ1-1; D unclear. Germline assignment: CDR1 LNHDA and CDR2 SQIVND (reference sequence). V lost 4 bases to trimming and J lost 2 bases, with 8 bases between them. The CDR3 covers 13 residues. CDR3 protein: CASSNGLNTEAFF. CDR3 nucleotide sequence: TGTGCCAGTAGTAATGGCCTCAACACTGAAGCTTTCTTT. The whole variable domain, remainder taken from reference TRBV19 and TRBJ1-1, is DGGITQSPKYLFRKEGQNVTLSCEQNLNHDAMYWYRQDPGQGLRLIYYSQIVNDFQKGDIAEGYSVSREKKESFPLTVTSAQKNPTAFYLCASSNGLNTEAFFGQGTRLTVV.

The chain couples TRBV19 to TRBJ1-5; D remains unclear. With 5 bases removed from V and 7 bases from J, the gap between germline ends came to 9 bases. Germline V gene lookup returns CDR1 LNHDA and CDR2 SQIVND (reference sequence). CDR3 length: 12 amino acids. The CDR3 sequence is CASSLIRQPQHF. The CDR3 DNA reads TGTGCCAGTAGTTTAATCCGCCAGCCCCAGCATTTT.

The rearrangement joins TRBV11-3 to TRBJ1-5; D is possibly TRBD1 (5 bases). The CDR3 contains 15 residues. V lost 1 base to trimming and J lost 0 bases, with 7 bases between them. Germline assignment: CDR1 SGHNT and CDR2 YENEEA. The CDR3 is CASSLATDSNQPQHF. The CDR3 DNA sequence: TGTGCCAGCAGCTTAGCGACAGATAGCAATCAGCCCCAGCATTTT.

The chain carries TRBV7-3 and TRBJ2-1; TRBD1 agrees at 7 bases. The CDR3 sequence is 18 residues long. Trimming removed 6 bases from V and 5 bases from J; junction bases left unmatched: 19. CDR1 SGHTA and CDR2 FQGTGA come from the germline V gene. CDR3 sequence: CASRPRVPQGWGHNEQFF. The DNA of the CDR3 is TGTGCCAGCAGGCCCCGGGTCCCACAGGGGTGGGGTCACAATGAGCAGTTCTTC.

The rearrangement joins TRBV2 to TRBJ2-1; 8 bases match TRBD2. The CDR3 sequence is 13 residues long. In germline, CDR1 is SNHLY, CDR2 FYNNEI. Unmatched junction bases numbered 2, after V lost 6 bases and J lost 4 bases. DNA for the CDR3: TGTGCCAGCAGACTAGCGGCTTACAATGAGCAGTTCTTC. Translation: CASRLAAYNEQFF.

This rearrangement joins TRBV5-1 to TRBJ2-1; a possible D gene is TRBD2 (6 bases). This CDR3 is 15 amino acids long. Germline V lookup: CDR1 SGHRS, CDR2 YFSETQ. V was shortened by 2 bases and J by 0 bases, with 9 bases between the two germline ends. The DNA for the CDR3 is TGCGCCAGCAGCTTCCTAGCGAGCTCCTACAATGAGCAGTTCTTC. Its protein product is CASSFLASSYNEQFF. The whole variable domain, filled in from reference TRBV5-1 and TRBJ2-1, reads KAGVTQTPRYLIKTRGQQVTLSCSPISGHRSVSWYQQTPGQGLQFLFEYFSETQRNKGNFPGRFSGRQFSNSRSEMNVSTLELGDSALYLCASSFLASSYNEQFFGPGTRLTVL.

V is TRBV7-9 and J is TRBJ2-1; 8 nucleotides agree with TRBD2. V lost 3 bases to trimming and J lost 6 bases; unmatched junction nucleotides: 7. CDR3 length: 15 amino acids. Germline-derived CDR1 and CDR2 are SEHNR and FQNEAQ (reference sequence). CDR3 DNA sequence: TGTGCCAGCAGCTTTGGACTAGCTCTCAGCAATGAGCAGTTCTTC. Translation: CASSFGLALSNEQFF.

On this clone: The germline gene is not matched at one end of the junction; a read error may be the cause. The chain joins TRBV9 to TRBJ2-3; 8 positions agree with TRBD2. CDR3 size: 16 residues. The germline gives CDR1 SGDLS, CDR2 YYNGEE. Here the CDR3 DNA reads TGTGCCGGCAGCGTGGGGACTAGTGGGTTCACAGATACGCAGTATTTT. Translating gives CAGSVGTSGFTDTQYF. Together with reference TRBV9 and TRBJ2-3, the CDR3 gives the full variable domain: DSGVTQTPKHLITATGQRVTLRCSPRSGDLSVYWYQQSLDQGLQFLIQYYNGEERAKGNILERFSAQQFPDLHSELNLSSLELGDSALYFCAGSVGTSGFTDTQYFGPGTRLTVL.

The chain employs TRBV10-2 and TRBJ2-1; 13 positions agree with TRBD2. Germline-derived CDR1 and CDR2 are WSHSY and SAAADI. The CDR3 runs to 15 residues. With V trimmed by 8 bases and J by 4 bases, 5 bases remained unmatched. CDR3 in DNA: TGCGCCAGCGCCGGACTAGCGGGGGAGTACAATGAGCAGTTCTTC. It translates to CASAGLAGEYNEQFF.

V is TRBV5-7 and J is TRBJ2-2; D ambiguous. TRBV5-7 belongs to the ORF category, with a function that is uncertain. V was clipped by 4 bases and J by 7 bases, with 14 bases between them. The CDR3 totals 14 residues. The DNA for the CDR3 is TGTGCCAGCAGCCCGCGCTTAGGACGCGGGGAGCTGTTTTTT. Translated: CASSPRLGRGELFF.

The rearrangement uses TRBV6-5 and TRBJ1-2; 7 nucleotides match TRBD1. Unmatched junction bases numbered 7, after V lost 5 bases and J lost 4 bases. This CDR3 is 14 amino acids long. Looked up from germline, CDR1 is MNHEY and CDR2 is SVGAGI. Here the CDR3 reads CASSEGDSSYGYTF. CDR3 DNA sequence: TGTGCCAGCAGTGAGGGGGACAGCTCCTATGGCTACACCTTC.

V gene TRBV7-2 combines with J gene TRBJ1-1, with D hard to call. CDR3 length equals 14 residues. CDR1 and CDR2 from the germline V gene are SGHTA and FQGNSA. Trimming took off 2 bases at V and 0 bases at J, with 7 bases between the two ends. CDR3 amino acids: CASSLYWVNTEAFF. CDR3 nucleotides: TGTGCCAGCAGCTTATACTGGGTGAACACTGAAGCTTTCTTT.

The chain employs TRBV7-2 and TRBJ2-7; 9 bases fit TRBD2. The CDR3 is made up of 14 amino acids. The germline gives CDR1 SGHTA, CDR2 FQGNSA. The J segment lost 5 bases and the V segment lost 2 bases, leaving 4 bases of the junction unmatched. The CDR3: CASSLSGRSNEQYF. The CDR3 DNA sequence: TGTGCCAGCAGCTTAAGCGGGAGGTCCAACGAGCAGTACTTC.

The CDR3 sequence is CSVVRREGTGANVLTF. DNA of the CDR3: TGCAGCGTTGTTCGGCGGGAGGGGACTGGGGCCAACGTCCTGACTTTC. The rearrangement links TRBV29-1 to TRBJ2-6; 9 positions match TRBD2. The CDR3 consists of 16 residues. V dropped 4 bases and J dropped 2; count of bases not matched to a gene: 6. Germline V gene sequence: CDR1 SQVTM, CDR2 ANQGSEA.

V is TRBV5-6 and J is TRBJ2-2; D is unclear. In germline, CDR1 is SGHDT, CDR2 YYEEEE. There are 15 residues in the CDR3. Trimming removed 6 bases at V and 4 bases at J, with 16 bases between. CDR3 sequence: CASTRTIPGTGELFF. CDR3 in DNA: TGTGCCAGCACCCGGACCATCCCCGGCACCGGGGAGCTGTTTTTT.

The rearrangement uses TRBV18 and TRBJ2-1, with 7 positions matching TRBD1. V lost 0 bases and J lost 3; bases outside the gene matches: 2. This CDR3 has 15 amino acids. Germline CDR1 is KGHSH and CDR2 is LQKENI. CDR3 region: CASSPPAGGYNEQFF. The CDR3 DNA sequence: TGTGCCAGCTCACCACCGGCAGGGGGCTACAATGAGCAGTTCTTC.

CDR3 DNA: TGTGCCAACTACCGGGTACCTGACTATGGCTACACCTTC. Its translation is CANYRVPDYGYTF. This chain joins TRBV6-5 and TRBJ1-2; unclear D gene. Trimming took 10 bases from V and 3 from J, leaving 15 bases between them. Germline V gene lookup returns CDR1 MNHEY and CDR2 SVGAGI. The CDR3 extends over 13 amino acids.

The rearrangement links TRBV28 to TRBJ1-2, with D unresolved. The ends were cut back, 3 bases at V and 7 bases at J, with 15 bases in the middle. CDR1 and CDR2 from the germline V gene are MDHEN and SYDVKM. The CDR3 loop spans 14 amino acids. For the CDR3, the DNA is TGTGCCAGCAGTTTTCAGCCAGGAACAACTGGCTACACCTTC. Protein sequence: CASSFQPGTTGYTF.

The rearrangement uses TRBV18 and TRBJ2-3, with 8 positions matching TRBD2. Trimming cost V 4 bases and J 5 bases; bases outside gene matches: 11. CDR1 and CDR2 from the germline V gene are KGHSH and LQKENI. The CDR3 is 16 amino acids. The CDR3 here is CASSRSKAAGGDTQYF. The CDR3 region has the DNA TGTGCCAGCTCACGATCCAAAGCGGCGGGAGGAGATACGCAGTATTTT.

The chain carries TRBV6-4 and TRBJ1-6; no clear D gene. V dropped 5 bases and J dropped 4 bases, with 9 bases sitting between them. The germline gives CDR1 MRHNA, CDR2 SNTAGT. The length of the CDR3 is 14 residues. Here the CDR3 reads CASSSQPYNSPLHF. DNA of the CDR3: TGTGCCAGCAGTAGCCAGCCGTATAATTCACCCCTCCACTTT.